One sample yielded the 24 T cell receptor beta chains listed below, sequenced in a study of cytomegalovirus exposure and HLA in healthy donors. Profiling relied on immunoSEQ multiplex PCR, and the TCRdb table lists in-frame clones only, not all of them. The table has fewer than 120,000 clones, approximately 88% seen once. Sequencing was done on a sample of PBMCs. The receptors were gathered from a woman aged 25 to 45 in good health and CMV-seropositive.

The chain employs TRBV5-1 and TRBJ1-2, with D perhaps matching TRBD1 (6 bases). Germline values: CDR1 SGHRS, CDR2 YFSETQ. V lost 4 bases, J lost 7 bases, and 14 bases lay in between. There are 13 residues in the CDR3. The CDR3 coding sequence is TGCGCCAGCAGCGACCGACAGGCCATTGGCTACACCTTC. Translated, it gives CASSDRQAIGYTF.

The CDR3, as DNA: TGTGCCAGCAGGGGGAGCGGGACCGGGGCCAACGTCCTGACTTTC. Translating gives CASRGSGTGANVLTF. V gene TRBV5-4 combines with J gene TRBJ2-6, with 7 positions matching TRBD2. CDR1 and CDR2 (germline): SGHNT, YYREEE (reference sequence). This CDR3 is built from 15 residues. V gave up 5 bases and J gave up 4 bases; unmatched junction bases: 6.

The chain couples TRBV7-6 to TRBJ2-7, with 9 bases lining up with TRBD1. CDR3 size: 19 residues. J lost 1 base, V lost 1 base, and 14 bases had no gene match. CDR1 and CDR2 (germline): SGHVS, FNYEAQ. Here the CDR3 DNA reads TGTGCCAGCAGCTTAGGGCCCGATTCACAGGGGGCAAATTCCTACGAGCAGTACTTC. Amino acids: CASSLGPDSQGANSYEQYF.

DNA of the CDR3: TGTGCCAGCAGCTTACGGGGGGCTGCAGATACGCAGTATTTT. Translating gives CASSLRGAADTQYF. The chain uses TRBV7-9 and TRBJ2-3, with D tentatively TRBD2 (7 bases). The germline V and J ends were trimmed by 2 bases and 4 bases, with 10 bases remaining between them. This CDR3 contains 14 residues. Germline V gives CDR1 SEHNR, CDR2 FQNEAQ (reference sequence).

The chain uses TRBV7-2 and TRBJ2-7; TRBD2 might be the D (5 bases). V shed 6 bases and J shed 2 bases, with 14 bases lying between them. Germline loops: CDR1 SGHTA, CDR2 FQGNSA. The CDR3 extends over 14 amino acids. The CDR3 DNA follows: TGTGCCAGCAGAATAGGGAGCGGACCCTACGAGCAGTACTTC. It encodes CASRIGSGPYEQYF.

CDR3 in amino acids: CASSLDLANEQFF. CDR3 DNA sequence: TGTGCCAGCAGCTTAGATCTAGCTAATGAGCAGTTCTTC. The genes are TRBV11-2 and TRBJ2-1; maybe TRBD2 (5 bases). The germline CDR1 and CDR2 sequences are SGHAT and FQNNGV. Trimming stripped 0 bases from V and 7 bases from J, with 7 bases between. This CDR3 has 13 amino acids.

This chain links TRBV9 with TRBJ2-2; 8 bases agree with TRBD1. The V segment lost 3 bases and the J segment 6 bases; nucleotides outside the gene matches: 10. Per the germline V gene, CDR1 is SGDLS and CDR2 is YYNGEE. The CDR3 loop spans 16 amino acids. The CDR3 reads CASSAEDRVGSGELFF. CDR3 sequence (DNA): TGTGCCAGCAGCGCCGAGGACAGGGTTGGGTCCGGGGAGCTGTTTTTT.

This chain links TRBV6-9 with TRBJ2-7, with 7 bases identical to TRBD1. This CDR3 is built from 15 residues. Losses at the gene ends were 5 bases for V and 5 bases for J; bases not matched to a gene: 12. Germline loops: CDR1 MNHGY, CDR2 SVAAGI. The CDR3 sequence: CASSPPPDRYHEQYF. The CDR3 coding sequence is TGTGCCAGCAGTCCCCCCCCGGACAGGTACCACGAGCAGTACTTC.

This clone showed up just once. The rearrangement joins TRBV29-1 to TRBJ2-7, with D perhaps TRBD2 (5 bases). From germline, CDR1 is SQVTM and CDR2 ANQGSEA. The V end lost 4 bases, the J end lost 1 base, and 14 bases lay between the germline ends. The CDR3 length is 14 residues. Here the CDR3 reads CSVARDLQSYEQYF. CDR3 coding DNA: TGCAGCGTTGCCCGGGATCTCCAATCCTACGAGCAGTACTTC.

The gene calls are TRBV2 and TRBJ1-5; D remains unclear. V was clipped by 7 bases and J by 6 bases, with 10 bases between them. This CDR3 contains 12 residues. From germline, CDR1 is SNHLY and CDR2 FYNNEI. The CDR3 nucleotides read TGTGCCAGCAAGAGGGCAAGTCAGCCCCAGCATTTT. Its translation: CASKRASQPQHF.

The chain joins TRBV6-6 to TRBJ1-2, with D possibly being TRBD1 (6 bases). The V gene's germline CDR1 is MNHNY and CDR2 SVGAGI (reference sequence). CDR3 length: 12 amino acids. Here the CDR3 DNA reads TGTGCTACAGGGCCGGGGAACTATGGCTACACCTTC. It translates to CATGPGNYGYTF.

The rearrangement uses TRBV7-2 and TRBJ1-5; D is perhaps TRBD1 (6 bases). V lost 2 bases, J lost 10 bases, and 15 bases lay in between. The CDR3 spans 14 residues. Germline lookup yields CDR1 SGHTA and CDR2 FQGNSA. The CDR3 bases are TGTGCCAGCAGCTTAAGGGACACGGGTCAACCCCAGCATTTT. Its protein product is CASSLRDTGQPQHF. Full variable domain (remainder filled in from reference TRBV7-2 and TRBJ1-5): GAGVSQSPSNKVTEKGKDVELRCDPISGHTALYWYRQSLGQGLEFLIYFQGNSAPDKSGLPSDRFSAERTGGSVSTLTIQRTQQEDSAVYLCASSLRDTGQPQHFGDGTRLSIL.

This chain connects TRBV28 to TRBJ2-2, with 12 bases that match TRBD2. Germline V gene data show CDR1 as MDHEN and CDR2 as SYDVKM. Trimming took 5 bases from V and 0 from J; bases not matched to a gene: 13. The CDR3 runs 20 residues. In DNA, the CDR3 is TGTGCCAGCAGTACCCCCGGACTAGCGGGGATACTCGCGAACACCGGGGAGCTGTTTTTT. The encoded protein is CASSTPGLAGILANTGELFF.

There are a few counts of this clone. The chain employs TRBV7-9 and TRBJ1-4, with unresolved D. V was shortened by 10 bases and J by 11 bases, with 11 bases between the two germline ends. Germline V CDR1 and CDR2: SEHNR, FQNEAQ (reference sequence). This CDR3 has 10 amino acids. The CDR3 DNA reads as TGTGCCACCCGGTGGAGTAAACTGTTTTTT. Its translation is CATRWSKLFF.

The genes are TRBV5-1 and TRBJ1-1, with D perhaps TRBD1 (5 bases). CDR1 SGHRS and CDR2 YFSETQ come from the germline V gene. This CDR3 is built from 14 residues. Trimming took off 6 bases at V and 1 base at J, with 13 bases between the two ends. Written as DNA, the CDR3 is TGCGCCAGCACCCTGGGGCCGTCGAACACTGAAGCTTTCTTT. Translating it yields CASTLGPSNTEAFF.

This sequence joins TRBV7-8 and TRBJ1-3, with D unresolved. V lost 6 bases and J 0 bases, leaving 9 bases between the germline ends. From germline, CDR1 is SGHVS and CDR2 FQNEAQ. The CDR3 extends over 14 amino acids. As DNA, the CDR3 is TGTGCCAGCAGAAGGAGAGGCTCTGGAAACACCATATATTTT. It yields the protein CASRRRGSGNTIYF.

The J gene is TRBJ1-5, the V gene TRBV5-1, with a weak D call TRBD1 (5 bases). Germline V lookup: CDR1 SGHRS, CDR2 YFSETQ. V was pared by 0 bases and J by 0 bases, with 7 bases between. The CDR3 totals 15 residues. CDR3 nucleotides: TGCGCCAGCAGCTTGGATGACAGTAGCAATCAGCCCCAGCATTTT. The encoded protein is CASSLDDSSNQPQHF.

The gene calls are TRBV9 and TRBJ2-5; 12 bases fit TRBD2. CDR3 length equals 16 residues. Germline V gene data show CDR1 as SGDLS and CDR2 as YYNGEE. V lost 0 bases to trimming and J lost 5 bases; unmatched junction nucleotides: 5. CDR3 sequence: CASSVGSSGGAETQYF. In nucleotides, the CDR3 is TGTGCCAGCAGCGTAGGGTCTAGCGGGGGGGCGGAGACCCAGTACTTC. Supplemented by reference TRBV9 and TRBJ2-5, the full variable domain reads DSGVTQTPKHLITATGQRVTLRCSPRSGDLSVYWYQQSLDQGLQFLIQYYNGEERAKGNILERFSAQQFPDLHSELNLSSLELGDSALYFCASSVGSSGGAETQYFGPGTRLLVL.

The J gene is TRBJ1-1, the V gene TRBV5-4; 7 bases line up with TRBD1. CDR1 is SGHNT, CDR2 YYREEE, per germline (reference sequence). CDR3 length equals 12 residues. V was clipped by 3 bases and J by 5 bases; unmatched bases: 1. The CDR3 DNA reads TGTGCCAGCAGCTACAGGGGTACTGAAGCTTTCTTT. It encodes CASSYRGTEAFF.

This clone was counted a single time. This sequence joins TRBV2 and TRBJ2-1, with D possibly matching TRBD2 (6 bases). CDR3 length equals 15 residues. Trimming shortened V by 3 bases and J by 7 bases, and 16 bases separated the two germline ends. From germline, CDR1 is SNHLY and CDR2 FYNNEI. Here the CDR3 DNA reads TGTGCCAGCAGTGATGGTAGCGGAGTAGGAAATGAGCAGTTCTTC. As protein: CASSDGSGVGNEQFF.

The chain employs TRBV6-5 and TRBJ1-1; TRBD1 matches 7 bases. V trimming: 6 bases; J trimming: 8 bases; junction bases outside the gene matches: 6. The germline V gene has CDR1 MNHEY and CDR2 SVGAGI. The length of the CDR3 is 12 residues. The CDR3 loop is CASSSTGKEAFF. The CDR3 nucleotides are TGTGCCAGCAGCTCGACAGGGAAAGAAGCTTTCTTT.

The chain carries TRBV6-5 and TRBJ1-1; D unresolved. The germline V and J ends were trimmed by 0 bases and 3 bases, with 11 bases remaining between them. The CDR3 is made up of 15 amino acids. Germline V gene data show CDR1 as MNHEY and CDR2 as SVGAGI. Here the CDR3 reads CASSYSRGSDTEAFF. The CDR3 nucleotides are TGTGCCAGCAGTTACTCGCGAGGGAGCGACACTGAAGCTTTCTTT.

V is TRBV6-5 and J is TRBJ2-7, with a tentative D call TRBD1 (6 bases). Deletions cut 4 bases from V and 3 bases from J, with 10 bases between. CDR3 size: 13 residues. Germline V gene sequence: CDR1 MNHEY, CDR2 SVGAGI. Written as DNA, the CDR3 is TGTGCCAGCAGTTCACCCAGGGGCTACGAGCAGTACTTC. As protein: CASSSPRGYEQYF.

This rearrangement joins TRBV5-6 to TRBJ2-5; 10 bases map to TRBD2. The V segment lost 1 base and the J segment 5 bases; nucleotides outside the gene matches: 5. Germline CDR1 and CDR2: SGHDT and YYEEEE. The CDR3 consists of 15 residues. DNA for the CDR3: TGTGCCAGCAGCTTGAAGCTAGCGGGGGTTGAGACCCAGTACTTC. Translated, it gives CASSLKLAGVETQYF. Based on the CDR3 plus reference TRBV5-6 and TRBJ2-5, the full variable domain is DAGVTQSPTHLIKTRGQQVTLRCSPKSGHDTVSWYQQALGQGPQFIFQYYEEEERQRGNFPDRFSGHQFPNYSSELNVNALLLGDSALYLCASSLKLAGVETQYFGPGTRLLVL.